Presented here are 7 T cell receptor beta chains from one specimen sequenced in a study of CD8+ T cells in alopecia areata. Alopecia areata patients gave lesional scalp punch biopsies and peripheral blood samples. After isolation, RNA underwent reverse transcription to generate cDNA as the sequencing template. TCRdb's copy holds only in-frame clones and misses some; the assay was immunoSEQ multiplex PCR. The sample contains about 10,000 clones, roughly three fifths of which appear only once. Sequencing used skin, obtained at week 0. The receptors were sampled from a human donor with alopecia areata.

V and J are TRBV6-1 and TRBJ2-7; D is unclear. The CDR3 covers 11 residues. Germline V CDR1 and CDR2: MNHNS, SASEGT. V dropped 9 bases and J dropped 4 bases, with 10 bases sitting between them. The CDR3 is CASQINYEQYF. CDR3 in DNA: TGTGCCAGTCAAATAAATTACGAGCAGTACTTC.

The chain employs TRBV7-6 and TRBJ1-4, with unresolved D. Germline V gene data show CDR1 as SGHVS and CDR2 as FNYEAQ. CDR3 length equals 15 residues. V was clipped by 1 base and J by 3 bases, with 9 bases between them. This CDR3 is CASSLGGGANEKLFF. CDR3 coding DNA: TGTGCCAGCAGCTTAGGCGGTGGGGCTAATGAAAAACTGTTTTTT.

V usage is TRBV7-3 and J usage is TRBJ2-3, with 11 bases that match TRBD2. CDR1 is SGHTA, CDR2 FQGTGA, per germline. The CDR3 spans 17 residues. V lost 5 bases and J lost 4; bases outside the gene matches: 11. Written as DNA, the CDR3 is TGTGCCAGCAGCCCTGGGGAACTAGCGGGAGTCTCAGATACGCAGTATTTT. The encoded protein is CASSPGELAGVSDTQYF.

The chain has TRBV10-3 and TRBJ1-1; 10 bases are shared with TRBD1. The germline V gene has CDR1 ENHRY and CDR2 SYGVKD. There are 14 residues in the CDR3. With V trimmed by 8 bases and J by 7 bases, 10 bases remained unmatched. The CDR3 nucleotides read TGTGCCATCCGTGGGACAGGGGAATTGGGTGAAGCTTTCTTT. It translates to CAIRGTGELGEAFF.

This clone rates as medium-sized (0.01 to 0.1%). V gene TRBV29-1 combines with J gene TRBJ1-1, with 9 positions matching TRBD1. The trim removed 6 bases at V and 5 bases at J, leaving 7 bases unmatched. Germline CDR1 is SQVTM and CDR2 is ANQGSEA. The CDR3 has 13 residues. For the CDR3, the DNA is TGCAGCGTACGGACAGGGGTAGGGACTGAAGCTTTCTTT. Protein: CSVRTGVGTEAFF.

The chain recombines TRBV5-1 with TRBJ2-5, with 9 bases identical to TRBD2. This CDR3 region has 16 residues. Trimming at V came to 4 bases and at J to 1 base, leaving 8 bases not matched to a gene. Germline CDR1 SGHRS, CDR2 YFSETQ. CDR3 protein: CASSPSASGVQETQYF. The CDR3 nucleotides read TGCGCCAGCAGCCCCTCGGCTAGCGGGGTCCAAGAGACCCAGTACTTC.

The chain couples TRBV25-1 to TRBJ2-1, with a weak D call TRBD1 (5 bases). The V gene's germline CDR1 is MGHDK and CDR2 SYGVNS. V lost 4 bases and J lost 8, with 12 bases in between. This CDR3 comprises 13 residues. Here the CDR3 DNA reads TGTGCCAGCAGTGGATCCTGGGGCGATGAGCAGTTCTTC. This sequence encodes CASSGSWGDEQFF. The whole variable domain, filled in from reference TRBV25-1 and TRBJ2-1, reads EADIYQTPRYLVIGTGKKITLECSQTMGHDKMYWYQQDPGMELHLIHYSYGVNSTEKGDLSSESTVSRIRTEHFPLTLESARPSHTSQYLCASSGSWGDEQFFGPGTRLTVL.